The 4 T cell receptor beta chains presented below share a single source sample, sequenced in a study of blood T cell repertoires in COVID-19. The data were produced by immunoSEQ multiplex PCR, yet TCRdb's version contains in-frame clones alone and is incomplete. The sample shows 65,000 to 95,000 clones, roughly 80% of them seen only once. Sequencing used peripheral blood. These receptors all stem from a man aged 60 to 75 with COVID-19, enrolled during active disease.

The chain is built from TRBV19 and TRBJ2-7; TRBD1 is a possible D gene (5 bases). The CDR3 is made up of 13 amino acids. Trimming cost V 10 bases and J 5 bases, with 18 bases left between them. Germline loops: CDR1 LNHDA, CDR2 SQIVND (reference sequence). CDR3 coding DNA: TGTGCCACCGGTGGGGCCGCGTATAACGAGCAGTACTTC. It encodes CATGGAAYNEQYF.

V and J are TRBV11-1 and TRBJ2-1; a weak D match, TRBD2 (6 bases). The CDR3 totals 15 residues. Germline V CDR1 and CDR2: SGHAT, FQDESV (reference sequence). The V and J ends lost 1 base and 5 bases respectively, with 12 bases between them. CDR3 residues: CASSLGLLANNEQFF. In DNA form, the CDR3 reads TGTGCCAGCAGCTTAGGTCTACTAGCAAACAATGAGCAGTTCTTC.

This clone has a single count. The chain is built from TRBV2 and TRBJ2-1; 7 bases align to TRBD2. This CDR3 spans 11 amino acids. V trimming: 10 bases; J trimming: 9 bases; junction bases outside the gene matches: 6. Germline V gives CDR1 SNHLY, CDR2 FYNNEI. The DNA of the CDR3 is TGTGCCACCACCTGGGGGGGTGAGCAGTTCTTC. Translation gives CATTWGGEQFF.

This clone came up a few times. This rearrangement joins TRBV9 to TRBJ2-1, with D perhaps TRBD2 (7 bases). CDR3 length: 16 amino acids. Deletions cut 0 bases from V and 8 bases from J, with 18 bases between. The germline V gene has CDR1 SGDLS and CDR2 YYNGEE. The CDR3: CASSVAQRTRGDEQFF. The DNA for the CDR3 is TGTGCCAGCAGCGTAGCCCAACGGACTAGGGGGGATGAGCAGTTCTTC. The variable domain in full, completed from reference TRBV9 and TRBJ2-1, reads DSGVTQTPKHLITATGQRVTLRCSPRSGDLSVYWYQQSLDQGLQFLIQYYNGEERAKGNILERFSAQQFPDLHSELNLSSLELGDSALYFCASSVAQRTRGDEQFFGPGTRLTVL.